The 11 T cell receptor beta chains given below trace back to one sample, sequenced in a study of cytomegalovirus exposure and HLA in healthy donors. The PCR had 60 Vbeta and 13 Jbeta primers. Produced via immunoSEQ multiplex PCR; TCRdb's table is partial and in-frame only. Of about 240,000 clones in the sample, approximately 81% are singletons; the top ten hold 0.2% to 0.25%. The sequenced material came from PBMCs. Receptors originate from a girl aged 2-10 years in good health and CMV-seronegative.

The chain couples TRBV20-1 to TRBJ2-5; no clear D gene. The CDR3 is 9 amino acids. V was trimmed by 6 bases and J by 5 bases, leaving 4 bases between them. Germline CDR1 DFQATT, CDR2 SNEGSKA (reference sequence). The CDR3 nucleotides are TGCAGTGCACGGGAGACCCAGTACTTC. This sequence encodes CSARETQYF.

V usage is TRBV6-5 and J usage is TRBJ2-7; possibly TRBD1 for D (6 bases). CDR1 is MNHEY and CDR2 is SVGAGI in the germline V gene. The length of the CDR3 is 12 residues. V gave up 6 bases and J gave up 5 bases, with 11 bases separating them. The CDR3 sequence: CASRETGHEQYF. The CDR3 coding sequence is TGTGCCAGCAGAGAAACAGGGCACGAGCAGTACTTC.

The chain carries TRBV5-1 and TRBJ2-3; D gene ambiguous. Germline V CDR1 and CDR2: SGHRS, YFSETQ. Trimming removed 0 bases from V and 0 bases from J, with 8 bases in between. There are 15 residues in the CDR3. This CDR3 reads CASSLVGRSTDTQYF. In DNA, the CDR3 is TGCGCCAGCAGCTTGGTAGGCAGGAGCACAGATACGCAGTATTTT.

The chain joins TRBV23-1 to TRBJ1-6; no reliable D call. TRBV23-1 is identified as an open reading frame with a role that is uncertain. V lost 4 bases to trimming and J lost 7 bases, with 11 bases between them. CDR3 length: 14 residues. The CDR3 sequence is CASSPPVWNSPLHF. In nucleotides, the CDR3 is TGCGCCAGCAGTCCGCCAGTATGGAATTCACCCCTCCACTTT.

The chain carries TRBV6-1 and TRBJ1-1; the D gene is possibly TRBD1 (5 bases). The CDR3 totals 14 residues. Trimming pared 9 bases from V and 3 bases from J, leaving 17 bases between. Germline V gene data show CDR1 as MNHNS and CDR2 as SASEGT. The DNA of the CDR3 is TGTGCCAGTCAGGGTCCGGGTTACTACACTGAAGCTTTCTTT. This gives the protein CASQGPGYYTEAFF.

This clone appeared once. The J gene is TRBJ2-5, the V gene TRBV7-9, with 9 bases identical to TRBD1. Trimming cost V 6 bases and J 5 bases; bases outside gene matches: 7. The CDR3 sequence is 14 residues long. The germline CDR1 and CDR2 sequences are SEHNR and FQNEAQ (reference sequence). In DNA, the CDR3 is TGTGCCAGCAGTTATACAGGGGGCTGGGAGACCCAGTACTTC. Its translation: CASSYTGGWETQYF.

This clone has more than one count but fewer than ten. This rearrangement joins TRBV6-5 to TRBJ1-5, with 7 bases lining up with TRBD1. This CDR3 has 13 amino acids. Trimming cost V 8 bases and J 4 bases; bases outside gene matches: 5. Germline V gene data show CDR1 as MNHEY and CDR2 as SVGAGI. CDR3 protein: CASGTTGNQPQHF. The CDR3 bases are TGTGCCAGCGGAACGACAGGGAATCAGCCCCAGCATTTT.

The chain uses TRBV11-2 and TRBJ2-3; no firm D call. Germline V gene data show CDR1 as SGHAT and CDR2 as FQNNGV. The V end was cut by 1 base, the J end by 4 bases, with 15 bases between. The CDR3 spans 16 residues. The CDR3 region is CASSLGATRGADTQYF. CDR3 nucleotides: TGTGCCAGCAGCTTAGGGGCAACCCGTGGCGCAGATACGCAGTATTTT.

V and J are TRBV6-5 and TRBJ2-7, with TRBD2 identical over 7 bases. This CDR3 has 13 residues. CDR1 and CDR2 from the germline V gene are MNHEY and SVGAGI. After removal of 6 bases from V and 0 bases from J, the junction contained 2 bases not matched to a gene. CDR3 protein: CASSGGSSYEQYF. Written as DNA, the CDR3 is TGTGCCAGCAGCGGCGGGAGCTCCTACGAGCAGTACTTC.

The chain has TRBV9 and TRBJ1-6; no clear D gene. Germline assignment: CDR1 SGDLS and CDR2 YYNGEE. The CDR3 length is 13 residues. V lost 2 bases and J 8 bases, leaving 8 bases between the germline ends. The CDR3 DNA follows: TGTGCCAGCAGCGTCAGTGGTTATTCACCCCTCCACTTT. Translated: CASSVSGYSPLHF.

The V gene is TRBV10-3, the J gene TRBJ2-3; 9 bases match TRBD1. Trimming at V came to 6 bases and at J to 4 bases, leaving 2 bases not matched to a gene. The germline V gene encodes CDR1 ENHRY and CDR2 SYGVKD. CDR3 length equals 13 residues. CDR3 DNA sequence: TGTGCCATCAGGGACAGGGGCCCAGATACGCAGTATTTT. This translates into CAIRDRGPDTQYF.